Below are 10 T cell receptor beta chains sequenced from a single sample in a study of beta chain features in type 1 diabetes. The study reverse transcribed the entire isolated RNA, so it sequenced expressed TCRB transcripts. Produced via immunoSEQ multiplex PCR; TCRdb's table is partial and in-frame only. The sample has almost 350,000 clones, 20% seen once; the top ten hold 0.044%. Source material: naive CD4+ T cells from blood. These receptors all come from a woman under 30 in good health.

The genes are TRBV30 and TRBJ1-1; no firm D call. This CDR3 has 11 residues. Trimming took 0 bases from V and 7 from J, leaving 6 bases between them. The germline gives CDR1 GTSNPN, CDR2 SVGIG (reference sequence). The CDR3 DNA follows: TGTGCCTGGAGTGTACCCAGTGAAGCTTTCTTT. As protein: CAWSVPSEAFF.

The genes are TRBV5-1 and TRBJ1-5; TRBD1 might be the D (5 bases). CDR1 is SGHRS, CDR2 YFSETQ, per germline. The CDR3 loop spans 15 amino acids. The V and J ends lost 0 bases and 1 base respectively, with 8 bases between them. The chain's CDR3 is CASSLAGHSNQPQHF. The CDR3 DNA sequence: TGCGCCAGCAGCTTGGCCGGACACAGCAATCAGCCCCAGCATTTT.

There are a few counts of this clone. The CDR3 loop reads CASISGLTYEQYF. CDR3 DNA: TGTGCCAGCATCAGTGGGCTGACCTACGAGCAGTACTTC. This chain uses TRBV7-9 with TRBJ2-7, with D unclear. The germline gives CDR1 SEHNR, CDR2 FQNEAQ (reference sequence). Trimming shortened V by 7 bases and J by 2 bases, and 12 bases separated the two germline ends. The CDR3 sequence is 13 residues long.

This chain uses TRBV5-4 with TRBJ2-3; 7 bases map to TRBD1. This CDR3 spans 14 amino acids. J was trimmed by 4 bases and V by 0 bases; bases with no gene match: 2. CDR1 and CDR2 from the germline V gene are SGHNT and YYREEE (reference sequence). CDR3 sequence: CASSLDQGADTQYF. The DNA of the CDR3 is TGTGCCAGCAGCTTGGATCAGGGGGCAGATACGCAGTATTTT.

There are a few counts of this clone. The rearrangement uses TRBV11-1 and TRBJ2-7; 11 positions agree with TRBD2. The germline CDR1 and CDR2 sequences are SGHAT and FQDESV (reference sequence). Trimming took 3 bases from V and 0 from J; bases not matched to a gene: 1. The CDR3 covers 15 residues. CDR3 nucleotides: TGTGCCAGCAGCTTTAGCGGGAGGGACTCCTACGAGCAGTACTTC. This translates into CASSFSGRDSYEQYF.

This clone was picked up a small number of times. This sequence joins TRBV7-9 and TRBJ2-3, with 7 bases that match TRBD2. With 7 bases clipped from V and 8 bases from J, the junction kept 21 bases outside the gene matches. Germline V gene lookup returns CDR1 SEHNR and CDR2 FQNEAQ (reference sequence). The CDR3 length is 17 residues. The CDR3 protein is CASTPFGRFPGLPTQYF. The CDR3 DNA follows: TGTGCCAGCACCCCTTTCGGGAGGTTCCCAGGGCTCCCTACGCAGTATTTT.

J is TRBJ2-3 and V is TRBV5-4; TRBD2 agrees at 8 bases. The CDR3 is made up of 17 amino acids. With V trimmed by 0 bases and J by 6 bases, 12 bases remained unmatched. Germline V lookup: CDR1 SGHNT, CDR2 YYREEE (reference sequence). The DNA for the CDR3 is TGTGCCAGCAGCTTGGCAAATCGCCGGGAGGGGCTCGATACGCAGTATTTT. Encoded protein: CASSLANRREGLDTQYF.

The J gene is TRBJ1-2, the V gene TRBV7-2, with D unclear. CDR3 length: 14 residues. Germline loops: CDR1 SGHTA, CDR2 FQGNSA. Trimming took off 3 bases at V and 8 bases at J, with 16 bases between the two ends. CDR3 DNA sequence: TGTGCCAGCAGCTTCAGCGGCCTATTAGGGGGCTACACCTTC. Translation gives CASSFSGLLGGYTF.

The sample holds a few counts of this clone. The rearrangement joins TRBV5-4 to TRBJ2-1; a possible D gene is TRBD2 (7 bases). V lost 4 bases and J 5 bases, leaving 16 bases between the germline ends. Germline CDR1 reads SGHNT; CDR2 reads YYREEE (reference sequence). This CDR3 is 15 amino acids long. DNA for the CDR3: TGTGCCAGCAGCCTGGGGGGGCAAGTAAACAATGAGCAGTTCTTC. Translating gives CASSLGGQVNNEQFF. Full variable domain (remainder filled in from reference TRBV5-4 and TRBJ2-1): ETGVTQSPTHLIKTRGQQVTLRCSSQSGHNTVSWYQQALGQGPQFIFQYYREEENGRGNFPPRFSGLQFPNYSSELNVNALELDDSALYLCASSLGGQVNNEQFFGPGTRLTVL.

The chain uses TRBV7-9 and TRBJ2-7; D gene ambiguous. V lost 5 bases and J 5 bases, leaving 7 bases between the germline ends. The germline CDR1 and CDR2 sequences are SEHNR and FQNEAQ (reference sequence). This CDR3 comprises 11 residues. CDR3 sequence: CASSASDEQYF. In DNA form, the CDR3 reads TGTGCCAGCAGCGCGTCGGACGAGCAGTACTTC.